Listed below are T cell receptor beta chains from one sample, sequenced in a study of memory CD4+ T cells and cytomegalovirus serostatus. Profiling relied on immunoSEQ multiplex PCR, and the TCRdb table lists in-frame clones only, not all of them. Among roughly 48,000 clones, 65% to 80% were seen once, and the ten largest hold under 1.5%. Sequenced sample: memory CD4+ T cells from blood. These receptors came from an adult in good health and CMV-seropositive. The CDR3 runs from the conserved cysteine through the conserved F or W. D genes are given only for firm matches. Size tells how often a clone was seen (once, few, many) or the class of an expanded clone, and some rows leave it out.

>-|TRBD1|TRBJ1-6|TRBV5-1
TGCGCCAGCAGCCCCGGACAGGGAGGGCGTAATTCACCCCTCCACTTT
CASSPGQGGRNSPLHF
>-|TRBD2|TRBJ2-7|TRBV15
TGTGCCACCAGCAGAGCTATAGCGGGGGGAGCCTACGAGCAGTACTTC
CATSRAIAGGAYEQYF
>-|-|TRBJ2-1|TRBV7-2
TGTGCCAGCAGCTTAGCGCGGGTCGGGGGTGAGCAGTTCTTC
CASSLARVGGEQFF
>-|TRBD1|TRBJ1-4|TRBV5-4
TGTGCCAGCAGCCATCGGGACAGCGAGAATGAAAAACTGTTTTTT
CASSHRDSENEKLFF
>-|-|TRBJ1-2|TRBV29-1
TGCAGTTACTCCGGGGCCGCAAACTATGGCTACACCTTC
CSYSGAANYGYTF
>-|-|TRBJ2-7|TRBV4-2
TGTGCCAGCAGCCAGGAAGTCCAGGAGTCCTATGAGCAGTACTTC
CASSQEVQESYEQYF
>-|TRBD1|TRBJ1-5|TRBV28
TGTGCCAGCAGCTATTCCGGGACAGGGATGTTGCAGCCCCAGCATTTT
CASSYSGTGMLQPQHF
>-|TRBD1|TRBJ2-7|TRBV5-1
TGCGCCAGCAGCCCTGGACAGGGGCTCGACGAGCAGTACTTC
CASSPGQGLDEQYF
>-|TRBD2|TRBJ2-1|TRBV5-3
TGTGCCAGAAGCTTTGCGGGAGAAAGAAATGAGCAGTTCTTC
CARSFAGERNEQFF
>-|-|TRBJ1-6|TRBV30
TGTGCCTGTCGAGGGCAGAGCAATTCACCCCTCCACTTT
CACRGQSNSPLHF
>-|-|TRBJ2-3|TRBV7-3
TGTGCCAGCAGCTTAGGGGCTAGCATTGCAGATACGCAGTATTTT
CASSLGASIADTQYF
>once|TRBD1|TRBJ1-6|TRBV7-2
TGTGCCAGCAGCTCCGGGACAGGGGGTTCACCCCTCCACTTT
CASSSGTGGSPLHF
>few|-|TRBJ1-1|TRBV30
TGTGCCTGGAGTAGACTGACAGCTGAAGCTTTCTTT
CAWSRLTAEAFF
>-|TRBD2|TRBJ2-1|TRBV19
TGTGCCAGTAGTATAAGGCGGGGGGCTGTTAATGAGCAGTTCTTC
CASSIRRGAVNEQFF
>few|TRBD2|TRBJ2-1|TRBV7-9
TGTGCCAGCAGCTCAGCCCGACTAGCGGGGACGTACAATGAGCAGTTCTTC
CASSSARLAGTYNEQFF
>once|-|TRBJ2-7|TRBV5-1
TGCGCCAGCAGCTTGGCCCTGGGCGGCTCCTACGAGCAGTACTTC
CASSLALGGSYEQYF
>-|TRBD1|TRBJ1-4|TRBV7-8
TGTGCCAGCAGCTACAACAGGGGCCTTAATGAAAAACTGTTTTTT
CASSYNRGLNEKLFF
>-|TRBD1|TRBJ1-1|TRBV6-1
TGTGCCAGCAGTACACACAGGGGGCGGACTGAAGCTTTCTTT
CASSTHRGRTEAFF
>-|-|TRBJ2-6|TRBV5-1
TGCGCCAGCAGCTTGGCTGGTAAAAACCCTGGGGCCAACGTCCTGACTTTC
CASSLAGKNPGANVLTF
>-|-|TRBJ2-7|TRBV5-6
TGTGCCAGCAGCTTAACAGGGAGGGACGAGCAGTACTTC
CASSLTGRDEQYF
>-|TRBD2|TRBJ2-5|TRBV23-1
TGCGCCAGCAGGATCGGACTAGCGGGGGGAGTTGGGGAGACCCAGTACTTC
CASRIGLAGGVGETQYF
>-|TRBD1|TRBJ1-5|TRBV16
TGTGCCAGCAGCCCCAGGGGGGCAGGGTCAAACAATCAGCCCCAGCATTTT
CASSPRGAGSNNQPQHF
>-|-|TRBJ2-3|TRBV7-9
TGTGCCAGCAGCTTACTGGACAGTAGCACAGATACGCAGTATTTT
CASSLLDSSTDTQYF
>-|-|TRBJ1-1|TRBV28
TGTGCCAGCACCGAATATCAGGGGACGAACACTGAAGCTTTCTTT
CASTEYQGTNTEAFF
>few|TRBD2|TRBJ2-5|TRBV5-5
TGTGCCAGCAGCTTGTTTAGCGGGGTACACCAAGAGACCCAGTACTTC
CASSLFSGVHQETQYF
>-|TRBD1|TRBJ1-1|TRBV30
TGTGCCTGGTCGGATTCCGGGACAGGGGAAGCTTTCTTT
CAWSDSGTGEAFF
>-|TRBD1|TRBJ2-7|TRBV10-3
TGTGCCAGCAGACAAAGGGACAGCTACGAGCAGTACTTC
CASRQRDSYEQYF
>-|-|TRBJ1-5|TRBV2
TGTGCCAGCAGTGTACAGGGTTTCCAGCCCCAGCATTTT
CASSVQGFQPQHF
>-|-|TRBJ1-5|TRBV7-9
TGTGCCAGCAGCTTCCCGGATCAGCCCCAGCATTTT
CASSFPDQPQHF
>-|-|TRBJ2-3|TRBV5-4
TGTGCCAGCAGCCCACCGGTAGGGGATACGCAGTATTTT
CASSPPVGDTQYF
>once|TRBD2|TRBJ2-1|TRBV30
TGTGCCTGGGCCCCTTTAGCGGGAGGAATCAATGAGCAGTTCTTC
CAWAPLAGGINEQFF
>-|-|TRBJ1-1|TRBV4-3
TGCGCCAGCAGCCCCAAAAGCGGGACACCGAACACTGAAGCTTTCTTT
CASSPKSGTPNTEAFF
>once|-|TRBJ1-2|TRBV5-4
TGTGCCAGCAGCTTATCGGGGAAAAACTATGGCTACACCTTC
CASSLSGKNYGYTF
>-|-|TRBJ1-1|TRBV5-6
TGTGCCAGCAGCCCTATAGTGACAGGAACGAGGATTTACTCTGAAGCTTTCTTT
CASSPIVTGTRIYSEAFF
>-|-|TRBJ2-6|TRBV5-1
TGCGCCAGCACGGCATTCTCTGGGGCCAACGTCCTGACTTTC
CASTAFSGANVLTF
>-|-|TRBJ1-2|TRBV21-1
TGTGCCAGCATCCCGGACAGGCAATTCTATGGCTACACCTTC
CASIPDRQFYGYTF
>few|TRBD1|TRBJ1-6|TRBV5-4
TGTGCCAGCAAACCAGGACAGGTGGATTCACCCCTCCACTTT
CASKPGQVDSPLHF
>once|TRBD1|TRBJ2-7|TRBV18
TGTGCCAGCTCACCCATCCTTCTTCGGGGGAGCGGGACAGGGGACTACTACGAGCAGTACTTC
CASSPILLRGSGTGDYYEQYF
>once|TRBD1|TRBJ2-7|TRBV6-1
TGTGCCACCCGGGACAGGGTTAACGAGCAGTACTTC
CATRDRVNEQYF
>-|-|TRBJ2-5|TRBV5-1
TGCGCCAGCAGCTTGGGGCTAGCGCGCCAAGAGACCCAGTACTTC
CASSLGLARQETQYF
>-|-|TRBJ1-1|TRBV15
TGTGCCACCAGGAGCGGGGCAGTGAACACTGAAGCTTTCTTT
CATRSGAVNTEAFF
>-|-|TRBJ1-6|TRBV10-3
TGTGCCATCAGAGCCGTAAATTCACCCCTCCACTTT
CAIRAVNSPLHF
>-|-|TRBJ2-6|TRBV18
TGTGCCAGCTCACCTTTCGACGGACCCTCTGGGGCCAACGTCCTGACTTTC
CASSPFDGPSGANVLTF
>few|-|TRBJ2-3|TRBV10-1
TGCGCCAGCAGTGCTGAGCCTTGGGATACGCAGTATTTT
CASSAEPWDTQYF
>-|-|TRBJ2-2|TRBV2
TGTGCCAGCAGCAGGGAACCGGTCGGGGAGCTGTTTTTT
CASSREPVGELFF
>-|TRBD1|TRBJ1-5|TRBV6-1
TGTGCCAGCAGTGTGCAGACCGGGACAGCCGGCGCGCAGCCCCAGCATTTT
CASSVQTGTAGAQPQHF